The 16 T cell receptor beta chains listed next were all sequenced from one sample in a study of blood T cell repertoires in COVID-19. TCRdb's copy holds only in-frame clones and misses some; the assay was immunoSEQ multiplex PCR. The table shows about 180,000 clones, with around 79% occurring only once. Input material: peripheral blood. The receptor set was obtained from a woman in her seventies with acute or convalescent COVID-19.

The CDR3 spells CASSFRQSYEQYF. CDR3 bases: TGTGCCAGCAGCTTCCGTCAGTCCTACGAGCAGTACTTC. The chain combines TRBV5-6 with TRBJ2-7; no definite D call. Germline CDR1 is SGHDT and CDR2 is YYEEEE. With 2 bases removed from V and 1 base from J, the gap between germline ends came to 7 bases. This CDR3 comprises 13 residues.

The V call is TRBV5-8, the J call TRBJ1-5, with D possibly TRBD1 on 6 matching bases. V lost 6 bases to trimming and J lost 5 bases, with 15 bases between them. The length of the CDR3 is 14 residues. The germline CDR1 and CDR2 sequences are SGHTS and YDEGEE. The CDR3 DNA sequence: TGTGCCAGCAACTGGGGGGGGCTTGATCAGCCCCAGCATTTT. It encodes CASNWGGLDQPQHF.

The chain carries TRBV24-1 and TRBJ2-1; TRBD2 aligns across 8 bases. V trimming: 5 bases; J trimming: 0 bases; junction bases outside the gene matches: 8. Germline loops: CDR1 KGHDR, CDR2 SFDVKD. The length of the CDR3 is 17 residues. The CDR3 protein is CATSVGSGTASYNEQFF. The DNA of the CDR3 is TGTGCCACCAGTGTAGGTAGCGGGACGGCCTCCTACAATGAGCAGTTCTTC.

The CDR3 coding sequence is TGTGCCAGCAAGGGACTAGCCTCCCCCTACAATGAGCAGTTCTTC. Protein sequence: CASKGLASPYNEQFF. This chain joins TRBV2 and TRBJ2-1; 9 bases are shared with TRBD2. The CDR3 is 15 residues long. V was clipped by 7 bases and J by 2 bases; unmatched bases: 6. The V gene's germline CDR1 is SNHLY and CDR2 FYNNEI.

The chain couples TRBV7-3 to TRBJ2-2, with a weak D call TRBD2 (5 bases). The CDR3 spans 15 residues. Trimming left V 4 bases short and J 7 bases short, with 16 bases between. CDR1 and CDR2 from the germline V gene are SGHTA and FQGTGA. In DNA form, the CDR3 reads TGTGCCAGCAGCTCCGGGATCGGGCCCAACGGGGAGCTGTTTTTT. Translated: CASSSGIGPNGELFF.

The chain has TRBV28 and TRBJ2-3; weak D call: TRBD2 (6 bases). CDR3 length: 17 amino acids. Germline CDR1 and CDR2: MDHEN and SYDVKM. Between the trimmed V and J ends, which lost 4 bases and 0 bases, there was a span of 17 bases. CDR3 loop: CASSSTRPESSTDTQYF. The CDR3 DNA follows: TGTGCCAGCAGTTCGACTAGACCAGAGTCTAGCACAGATACGCAGTATTTT.

The V gene is TRBV28, the J gene TRBJ2-5, with 9 bases aligning to TRBD1. The trim removed 3 bases at V and 1 base at J, leaving 6 bases unmatched. This CDR3 is 16 amino acids long. CDR1 MDHEN and CDR2 SYDVKM come from the germline V gene. The CDR3 bases are TGTGCCAGCAGTTTGGAACAGGGGGCACCCCAAGAGACCCAGTACTTC. Translated, it gives CASSLEQGAPQETQYF.

The chain carries TRBV6-5 and TRBJ1-2, with TRBD1 identical over 7 bases. This CDR3 region has 14 residues. Germline CDR1 MNHEY, CDR2 SVGAGI. The V and J ends lost 6 bases and 4 bases, in that order; junction bases with no gene match: 8. The CDR3 bases are TGTGCCAGCAGGCCCCCCGGGACAGCCTATGGCTACACCTTC. Protein: CASRPPGTAYGYTF.

Written as DNA, the CDR3 is TGTGCCAGCAGGGGACAGGGGTCGAGCAATCAGCCCCAGCATTTT. It yields the protein CASRGQGSSNQPQHF. The chain links TRBV27 to TRBJ1-5; the match to TRBD1 covers 10 bases. V shed 6 bases, J shed 1 base, and the junction held 3 bases outside the gene matches. The germline CDR1 and CDR2 sequences are MNHEY and SMNVEV (reference sequence). The CDR3 consists of 15 residues.

This rearrangement joins TRBV19 to TRBJ2-1, with 8 bases fitting TRBD1. Germline V gene data show CDR1 as LNHDA and CDR2 as SQIVND (reference sequence). The V gene end was trimmed by 9 bases and the J gene end by 7 bases; junction bases not matched to a gene: 14. The CDR3 spans 15 residues. The CDR3 nucleotides are TGTGCCAGCCTTTGGAAACAGGGGGTGGGGAATGAGCAGTTCTTC. Residues: CASLWKQGVGNEQFF.

The V and J genes are TRBV25-1 and TRBJ2-3; 9 bases are a match to TRBD2. Germline-derived CDR1 and CDR2 are MGHDK and SYGVNS. The CDR3 length is 15 residues. V was clipped by 4 bases and J by 0 bases; unmatched bases: 2. The CDR3 protein is CASSVAGVSTDTQYF. CDR3 sequence (DNA): TGTGCCAGCAGTGTAGCGGGGGTGAGCACAGATACGCAGTATTTT. The entire variable domain, with the rest obtained from reference TRBV25-1 and TRBJ2-3, is as follows: EADIYQTPRYLVIGTGKKITLECSQTMGHDKMYWYQQDPGMELHLIHYSYGVNSTEKGDLSSESTVSRIRTEHFPLTLESARPSHTSQYLCASSVAGVSTDTQYFGPGTRLTVL.

The V and J genes are TRBV15 and TRBJ2-5; 7 bases are shared with TRBD2. Losses at the gene ends were 0 bases for V and 1 base for J; bases not matched to a gene: 5. This CDR3 is built from 16 residues. Per germline, CDR1 LNHNV and CDR2 YYDKDF (reference sequence). Here the CDR3 reads CATSRDRASGQETQYF. The CDR3 coding sequence is TGTGCCACCAGCAGAGATAGGGCTAGCGGCCAAGAGACCCAGTACTTC. Complete variable domain (other parts from reference TRBV15 and TRBJ2-5): DAMVIQNPRYQVTQFGKPVTLSCSQTLNHNVMYWYQQKSSQAPKLLFHYYDKDFNNEADTPDNFQSRRPNTSFCFLDIRSPGLGDTAMYLCATSRDRASGQETQYFGPGTRLLVL.

This chain connects TRBV3-1 (or the pseudogene TRBV3-2) to TRBJ1-2; tentatively, D is TRBD1 (5 bases). The CDR3 has 14 residues. The germline V and J ends were trimmed by 4 bases and 8 bases, with 17 bases remaining between them. The V gene's germline CDR1 is LGHDT and CDR2 YNNKEL (reference sequence). CDR3 sequence: CASSRKGEGRGYTF. For the CDR3, the DNA is TGTGCCAGCAGCCGCAAAGGGGAGGGGCGAGGCTACACCTTC.

The chain links TRBV3-1 (or the pseudogene TRBV3-2) to TRBJ2-7, with D perhaps matching TRBD2 (6 bases). CDR3 size: 13 residues. The germline V gene encodes CDR1 LGHDT and CDR2 YNNKEL (reference sequence). The V end lost 0 bases, the J end lost 5 bases, and 8 bases lay between the germline ends. CDR3 bases: TGTGCCAGCAGCCAAGATCCGGGGGACGAGCAGTACTTC. Protein: CASSQDPGDEQYF.

The chain recombines TRBV25-1 with TRBJ2-7; 7 bases are a match to TRBD2. V lost 11 bases and J lost 2; bases outside the gene matches: 12. The germline V gene encodes CDR1 MGHDK and CDR2 SYGVNS. This CDR3 has 14 amino acids. CDR3 amino acids: CAAPGRSGTYEQYF. The CDR3 coding sequence is TGTGCCGCCCCGGGGAGGAGCGGGACCTACGAGCAGTACTTC.

The rearrangement uses TRBV6-2 or TRBV6-3 and TRBJ2-1, with D possibly TRBD2 on 6 matching bases. CDR1 is MNHEY and CDR2 is SVGEGT in the germline V gene. The CDR3 contains 15 residues. Trimming shortened V by 2 bases and J by 3 bases, and 11 bases separated the two germline ends. CDR3 in DNA: TGTGCCAGCAGTTACGGGCGGGGTCACTACAATGAGCAGTTCTTC. Amino acid sequence: CASSYGRGHYNEQFF.